These T cell receptor beta chains were read from a single sample in a study of graft-versus-host responses after intestinal transplantation. No cognate antigen is known for these TCRs. Assay: immunoSEQ multiplex PCR; the TCRdb copy retains only in-frame clones and omits some. The profile covers some 87,000 clones, with approximately 92% appearing a single time and approximately 0.3% taken by the ten largest. The sequencing used unstimulated CD4+ T cells sorted from spleen or lymph node cells, collected before intestinal transplant. The source of these receptors is a human donor who received an intestinal transplant. The CDR3 runs from the conserved cysteine through the conserved F or W. D genes are given only for firm matches. The size field is filled for only some rows; it gives once, few, many or a size class.

D | size | J | length | V | CDR3 | DNA
NA | once | TRBJ2-1 | 17 | TRBV7-9 | CASSRGGGRTLGDEQFF | TGTGCCAGCAGCCGCGGGGGCGGGAGAACCCTTGGCGATGAGCAGTTCTTC
NA | NA | TRBJ2-7 | 12 | TRBV4-2 | CASSRDGYEQYF | TGTGCCAGCAGCCGGGACGGTTACGAGCAGTACTTC
NA | few | TRBJ1-2 | 15 | TRBV2 | CASSDEGRVFGGYTF | TGTGCCAGCAGTGATGAGGGCAGGGTGTTCGGTGGCTACACCTTC
NA | once | TRBJ2-1 | 14 | TRBV30 | CAWSVGLAYNEQFF | TGTGCCTGGAGTGTAGGGCTAGCGTACAATGAGCAGTTCTTC
TRBD1 | once | TRBJ1-5 | 15 | TRBV10-3 | CAISEPGQGNQPQHF | TGTGCCATCAGTGAGCCGGGACAGGGTAATCAGCCCCAGCATTTT
TRBD1 | once | TRBJ2-7 | 15 | TRBV2 | CASSASGQGSYEQYF | TGTGCCAGCAGTGCGTCGGGACAGGGCTCCTACGAGCAGTACTTC
NA | few | TRBJ1-3 | 14 | TRBV28 | CASSPHAFEDTIYF | TGTGCCAGCAGTCCCCACGCGTTCGAGGACACCATATATTTT
NA | NA | TRBJ2-5 | 15 | TRBV28 | CASSPTQPGPETQYF | TGTGCCAGCAGTCCGACCCAACCGGGACCGGAGACCCAGTACTTC
TRBD1 | NA | TRBJ1-2 | 14 | TRBV28 | CATTGGAVNYGYTF | TGTGCCACCACAGGGGGCGCGGTTAACTATGGCTACACCTTC
TRBD1 | NA | TRBJ2-7 | 14 | TRBV6-5 | CASSLTGGGYEQYF | TGTGCCAGCAGCCTTACAGGGGGCGGCTACGAGCAGTACTTC
TRBD2 | NA | TRBJ2-1 | 13 | TRBV19 | CASKGREFHEQFF | TGTGCCAGTAAAGGGCGGGAGTTCCATGAGCAGTTCTTC
NA | NA | TRBJ1-5 | 15 | TRBV9 | CASSVGAAGGQPQHF | TGTGCCAGCAGCGTAGGTGCTGCGGGAGGGCAGCCCCAGCATTTT
TRBD1 | NA | TRBJ2-6 | 16 | TRBV10-2 | CASSEWQGAGANVLTF | TGCGCCAGCAGTGAGTGGCAGGGGGCTGGGGCCAACGTCCTGACTTTC
TRBD1 | NA | TRBJ2-5 | 16 | TRBV9 | CASTLSPGQGAETQYF | TGTGCCAGCACCCTCAGCCCGGGACAGGGGGCAGAGACCCAGTACTTC
TRBD2 | NA | TRBJ2-7 | 19 | TRBV28 | CASSQFILAEFPYAYEQYF | TGTGCCAGCAGTCAATTTATCCTAGCGGAATTCCCGTATGCCTACGAGCAGTACTTC
NA | NA | TRBJ2-7 | 14 | TRBV7-9 | CASSMTTGGYEQYF | TGTGCCAGCAGCATGACGACAGGCGGCTACGAGCAGTACTTC
NA | NA | TRBJ1-5 | 18 | TRBV6-1 | CASSEGWVNGKGNQPQHF | TGTGCCAGCAGTGAAGGTTGGGTAAATGGGAAAGGCAATCAGCCCCAGCATTTT
NA | NA | TRBJ2-7 | 15 | TRBV4-2 | CASSQDRTLSYEQYF | TGTGCCAGCAGCCAAGACAGGACCCTCTCCTACGAGCAGTACTTC
TRBD1 | NA | TRBJ2-1 | 14 | TRBV28 | CASSRDRTYNEQFF | TGTGCCAGCAGTCGGGACAGAACATACAATGAGCAGTTCTTC
NA | few | TRBJ1-2 | 12 | TRBV6-5 | CASSEGGVGYTF | TGTGCCAGCAGTGAAGGCGGGGTTGGCTACACCTTC
NA | NA | TRBJ2-1 | 15 | TRBV27 | CASRDSSFKNNEQFF | TGTGCCAGCAGGGACAGCTCCTTCAAAAACAATGAGCAGTTCTTC
NA | NA | TRBJ2-3 | 12 | TRBV4-1 | CASSHLASTQYF | TGCGCCAGCAGCCACCTAGCCTCAACGCAGTATTTT
NA | NA | TRBJ2-2 | 14 | TRBV11-2 | CASSSARNTGELFF | TGTGCCAGCAGCTCCGCGAGGAACACCGGGGAGCTGTTTTTT
NA | NA | TRBJ1-1 | 15 | TRBV29-1 | CSAGQGRIMNTEAFF | TGCAGCGCGGGGCAGGGGAGGATCATGAACACTGAAGCTTTCTTT
TRBD1 | NA | TRBJ2-2 | 16 | TRBV28 | CASSFVSGGGSGELFF | TGTGCCAGCAGTTTTGTGTCAGGGGGCGGTAGCGGGGAGCTGTTTTTT
NA | NA | TRBJ1-3 | 14 | TRBV9 | CASSVDRTRNTIYF | TGTGCCAGCAGCGTAGACAGGACCCGAAACACCATATATTTT
TRBD1 | NA | TRBJ2-3 | 17 | TRBV25-1 | CASSARQGVRSTDTQYF | TGTGCCAGCAGTGCCCGACAGGGAGTCCGTTCCACAGATACGCAGTATTTT
TRBD1 | NA | TRBJ2-4 | 19 | TRBV6-1 | CASSEAPYRGGIAKNIQYF | TGTGCCAGCAGTGAAGCCCCATACAGGGGTGGGATAGCCAAAAACATTCAGTACTTC
TRBD2 | once | TRBJ2-5 | 15 | TRBV28 | CASSFLAGGQETQYF | TGTGCCAGCAGTTTCTTAGCGGGAGGGCAAGAGACCCAGTACTTC
NA | NA | TRBJ1-5 | 15 | TRBV2 | CASSEFRYSNQPQHF | TGTGCCAGCAGTGAATTCAGATATAGCAATCAGCCCCAGCATTTT
NA | NA | TRBJ2-3 | 21 | TRBV7-6 | CASSLVQPMGGRTGRTDTQYF | TGTGCCAGCAGCTTAGTCCAGCCTATGGGCGGCCGCACGGGTCGCACAGATACGCAGTATTTT
TRBD2 | NA | TRBJ2-5 | 13 | TRBV2 | CASIRDYSETQYF | TGTGCCTCGATACGGGACTATAGTGAGACCCAGTACTTC
TRBD1 | NA | TRBJ2-3 | 15 | TRBV6-4 | CASSLQGGRTDTQYF | TGTGCCAGCAGTTTACAGGGGGGCAGAACAGATACGCAGTATTTT
NA | NA | TRBJ1-1 | 13 | TRBV19 | CASTAGVVTEAFF | TGTGCCAGTACCGCAGGGGTTGTCACTGAAGCTTTCTTT
TRBD2 | NA | TRBJ2-3 | 15 | TRBV28 | CASSLAGRASDTQYF | TGTGCCAGCAGTTTAGCCGGGAGGGCTTCAGATACGCAGTATTTT
NA | NA | TRBJ1-5 | 14 | TRBV19 | CASRLGYSNQPQHF | TGTGCCAGTAGACTGGGATATAGCAATCAGCCCCAGCATTTT
NA | once | TRBJ1-1 | 14 | TRBV28 | CASSLGGANTEAFF | TGTGCCAGCAGTTTAGGGGGCGCGAACACTGAAGCTTTCTTT
NA | NA | TRBJ2-2 | 24 | TRBV12-2 | CASRLGPGGGVSGSVFNGSGELFF | TGTGCAAGTCGCTTAGGCCCCGGGGGGGGAGTTAGCGGGAGCGTTTTCAACGGATCCGGGGAGCTGTTTTTT
NA | NA | TRBJ1-1 | 13 | TRBV27 | CASSATGYAEAFF | TGTGCCAGCAGTGCAACAGGGTACGCTGAAGCTTTCTTT
TRBD2 | NA | TRBJ2-1 | 17 | TRBV18 | CASSPPATTSVNNEQFF | TGTGCCAGCTCACCACCGGCTACGACTAGCGTAAACAATGAGCAGTTCTTC
TRBD2 | NA | TRBJ2-1 | 19 | TRBV11-2 | CASSLDLGSGRGRNNEQFF | TGTGCCAGCAGCTTAGATCTGGGAAGCGGGAGAGGGCGAAACAATGAGCAGTTCTTC
NA | few | TRBJ1-5 | 13 | TRBV7-6 | CASSFRRGGPQHF | TGTGCCAGCAGCTTCCGACGGGGTGGGCCCCAGCATTTT
TRBD1 | NA | TRBJ1-1 | 15 | TRBV7-8 | CASSLTGQLNTEAFF | TGTGCCAGCAGCCTAACGGGACAGTTGAACACTGAAGCTTTCTTT
TRBD1 | NA | TRBJ2-3 | 14 | TRBV10-3 | CAISGDRGGDTQYF | TGTGCCATCAGTGGAGACAGGGGCGGAGATACGCAGTATTTT
NA | NA | TRBJ2-5 | 14 | TRBV30 | CAWSVNSLRKTQYF | TGTGCCTGGAGTGTAAACAGTTTGAGGAAGACCCAGTACTTC
TRBD2 | once | TRBJ2-5 | 13 | TRBV10-1 | CASSKGLEETQYF | TGCGCCAGCAGTAAGGGACTAGAAGAGACCCAGTACTTC
NA | NA | TRBJ2-5 | 21 | TRBV4-1 | CASSQDSPTRGIRMGRETQYF | TGCGCCAGCAGCCAAGATAGCCCTACACGGGGGATCAGGATGGGGCGGGAGACCCAGTACTTC
TRBD2 | NA | TRBJ2-5 | 16 | TRBV7-3 | CASSLALAAIQETQYF | TGTGCCAGCAGCTTAGCCCTAGCGGCTATTCAAGAGACCCAGTACTTC
NA | NA | TRBJ1-3 | 17 | TRBV7-2 | CASSLAHEGDFRNTIYF | TGTGCCAGCAGCTTAGCGCATGAGGGGGATTTTCGCAACACCATATATTTT
TRBD1 | NA | TRBJ1-5 | 12 | TRBV10-3 | CAISGGDQPQHF | TGTGCCATCTCAGGGGGCGATCAGCCCCAGCATTTT
TRBD1 | NA | TRBJ2-7 | 14 | TRBV6-1 | CASSRTGGYYEQYF | TGTGCCAGCAGCCGGACAGGGGGTTACTACGAGCAGTACTTC
NA | NA | TRBJ2-2 | 14 | TRBV6-1 | CASSVSGVTGELFF | TGTGCCAGCAGTGTCTCAGGGGTGACCGGGGAGCTGTTTTTT
NA | once | TRBJ1-5 | 14 | TRBV4-1 | CASSPGRRGQPQHF | TGCGCCAGCAGCCCAGGGAGAAGGGGCCAGCCCCAGCATTTT
NA | NA | TRBJ2-1 | 14 | TRBV19 | CASTGTQWINEQFF | TGTGCCAGTACCGGGACCCAATGGATCAATGAGCAGTTCTTC
NA | NA | TRBJ1-4 | 15 | TRBV14 | CASSQGQTFNEKLFF | TGTGCCAGCAGCCAAGGCCAGACCTTTAATGAAAAACTGTTTTTT